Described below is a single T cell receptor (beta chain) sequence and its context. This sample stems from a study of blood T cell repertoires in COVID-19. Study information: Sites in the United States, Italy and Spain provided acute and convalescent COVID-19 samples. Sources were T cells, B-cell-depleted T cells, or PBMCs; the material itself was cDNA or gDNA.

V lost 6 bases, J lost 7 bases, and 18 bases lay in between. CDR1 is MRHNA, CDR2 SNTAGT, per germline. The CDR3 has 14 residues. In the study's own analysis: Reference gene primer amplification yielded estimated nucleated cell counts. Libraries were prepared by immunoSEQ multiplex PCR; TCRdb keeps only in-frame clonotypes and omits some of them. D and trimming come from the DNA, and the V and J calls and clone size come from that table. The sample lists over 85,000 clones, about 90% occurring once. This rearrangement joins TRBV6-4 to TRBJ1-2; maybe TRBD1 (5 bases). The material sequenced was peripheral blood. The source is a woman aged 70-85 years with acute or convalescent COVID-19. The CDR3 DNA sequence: TGTGCCAGCAGAGTAAGGGGAGGGGTCTGTGGCTACACCTTC. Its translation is CASRVRGGVCGYTF.